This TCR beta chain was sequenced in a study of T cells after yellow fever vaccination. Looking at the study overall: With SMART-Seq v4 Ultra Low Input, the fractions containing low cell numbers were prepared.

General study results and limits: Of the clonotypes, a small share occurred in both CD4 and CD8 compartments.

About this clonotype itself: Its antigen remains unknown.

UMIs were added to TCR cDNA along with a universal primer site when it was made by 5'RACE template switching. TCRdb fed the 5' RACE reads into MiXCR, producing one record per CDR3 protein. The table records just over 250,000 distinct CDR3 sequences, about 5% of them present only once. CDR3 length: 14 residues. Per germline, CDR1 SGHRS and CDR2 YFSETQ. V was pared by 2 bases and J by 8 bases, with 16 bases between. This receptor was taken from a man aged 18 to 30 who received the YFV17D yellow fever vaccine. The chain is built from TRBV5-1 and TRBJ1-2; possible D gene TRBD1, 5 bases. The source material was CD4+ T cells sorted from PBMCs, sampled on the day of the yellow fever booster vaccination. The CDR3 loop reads CASSLAGTRDGYTF. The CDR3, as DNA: TGCGCCAGCAGCTTAGCCGGGACGAGAGACGGCTACACCTTC. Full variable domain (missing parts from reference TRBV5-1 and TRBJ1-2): KAGVTQTPRYLIKTRGQQVTLSCSPISGHRSVSWYQQTPGQGLQFLFEYFSETQRNKGNFPGRFSGRQFSNSRSEMNVSTLELGDSALYLCASSLAGTRDGYTFGSGTRLTVV.